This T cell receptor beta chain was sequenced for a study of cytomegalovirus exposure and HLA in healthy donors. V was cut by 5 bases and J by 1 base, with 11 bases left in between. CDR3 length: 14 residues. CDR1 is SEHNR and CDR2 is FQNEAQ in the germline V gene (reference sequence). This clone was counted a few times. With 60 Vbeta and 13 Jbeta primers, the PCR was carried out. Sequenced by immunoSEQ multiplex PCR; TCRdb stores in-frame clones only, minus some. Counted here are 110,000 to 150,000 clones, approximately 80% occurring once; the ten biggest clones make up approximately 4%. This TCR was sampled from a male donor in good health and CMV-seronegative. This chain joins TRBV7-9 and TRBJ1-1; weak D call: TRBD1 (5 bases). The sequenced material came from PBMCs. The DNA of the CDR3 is TGTGCCAGCAGCAGGACGGGGGGGAACACTGAAGCTTTCTTT. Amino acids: CASSRTGGNTEAFF.